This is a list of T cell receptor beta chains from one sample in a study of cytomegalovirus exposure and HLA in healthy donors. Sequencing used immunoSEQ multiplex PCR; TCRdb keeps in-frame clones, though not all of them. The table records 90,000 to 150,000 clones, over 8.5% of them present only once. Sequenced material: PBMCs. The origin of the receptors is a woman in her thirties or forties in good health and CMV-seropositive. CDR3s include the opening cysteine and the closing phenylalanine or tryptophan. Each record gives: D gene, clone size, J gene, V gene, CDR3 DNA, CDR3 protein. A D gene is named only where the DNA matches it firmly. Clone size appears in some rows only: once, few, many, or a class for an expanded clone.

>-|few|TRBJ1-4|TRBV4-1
TGCGCCAGCAGCCAAGAAGTGGGTCGGGCTAATGAAAAACTGTTTTTT
CASSQEVGRANEKLFF
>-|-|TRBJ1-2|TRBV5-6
TGTGCCAGCAGCGCCTCGCGGGGGTTCGACTATGGCTACACCTTC
CASSASRGFDYGYTF
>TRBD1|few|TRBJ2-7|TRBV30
TGTGCCTGGAGTCCAGGCCCGGGACAGGGGGTCTACGAGCAGTACTTC
CAWSPGPGQGVYEQYF
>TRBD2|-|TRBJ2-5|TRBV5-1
TGCGCCAGCAGCTATGCGGGGGGATCCGGGGCCCAGTACTTC
CASSYAGGSGAQYF
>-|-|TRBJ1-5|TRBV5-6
TGTGCCAGCAGCTCACTAATAACAGGGCCGGGTCAGCCCCAGCATTTT
CASSSLITGPGQPQHF
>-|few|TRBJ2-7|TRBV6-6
TGTGCCAGCAGTTACGCCAGGGGATACGAGCAGTACTTC
CASSYARGYEQYF
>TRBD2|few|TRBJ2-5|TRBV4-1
TGCGCCAGCAGCGGGGGGGGGTACCAAGAGACCCAGTACTTC
CASSGGGYQETQYF
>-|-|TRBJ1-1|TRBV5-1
TGCGCCAGCAGCTCCCGGACACAGAACACTGAAGCTTTCTTT
CASSSRTQNTEAFF
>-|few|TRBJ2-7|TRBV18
TGTGCCAGCTCATCCGGGAAAGTAAACTACGAGCAGTACTTC
CASSSGKVNYEQYF
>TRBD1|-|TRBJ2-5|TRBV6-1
TGTGCCAGCAGTGAAGCGGGGACAGGGGGCCGGGAGCAGTACTTC
CASSEAGTGGREQYF
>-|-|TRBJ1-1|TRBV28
TGTGCCAGCAGTCAACTAACGGACAGGAACACTGAAGCTTTCTTT
CASSQLTDRNTEAFF
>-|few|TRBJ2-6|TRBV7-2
TGTGCCAGCAGCTTAGGGGGTTTCGGGAGTGGGGCCAACGTCCTGACTTTC
CASSLGGFGSGANVLTF
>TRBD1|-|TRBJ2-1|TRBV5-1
TGCGCCAGCAGCAAGACAGGGTGGGATGAGCAGTTCTTC
CASSKTGWDEQFF
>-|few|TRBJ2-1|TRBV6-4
TGTGCCAGCGGAAGACAGGTAGCCGATGAGCAGTTCTTC
CASGRQVADEQFF
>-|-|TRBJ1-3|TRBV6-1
TGTGCCAGCAGTGTAAGTGGTGGCCTCAACTCTGGAAACACCATATATTTT
CASSVSGGLNSGNTIYF
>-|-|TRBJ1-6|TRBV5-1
TGCGCCAGCAGCTCAGGACTCGGTGAGGATTCACCCCTCCACTTT
CASSSGLGEDSPLHF
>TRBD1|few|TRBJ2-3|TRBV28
TGTGCCAGCAGAAGTAGGGACAGGGGGCGAATAGATACGCAGTATTTT
CASRSRDRGRIDTQYF
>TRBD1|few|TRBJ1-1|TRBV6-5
TGTGCCAGCTGGATCAGGGGGACTGAAGCTTTCTTT
CASWIRGTEAFF
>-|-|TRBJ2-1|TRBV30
TGTGCCTGGAGTCTCCGGGACATCTACAATGAGCAGTTCTTC
CAWSLRDIYNEQFF
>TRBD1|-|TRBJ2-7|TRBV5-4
TGTGCCAGCAGCTTGGAGGGGGCCCTCTCCTACGAGCAGTACTTC
CASSLEGALSYEQYF
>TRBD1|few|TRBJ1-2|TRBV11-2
TGTGCCAGCAGCTTAGAGGGGGTCGGTCCCGGGACAGGGAACGGCTACACCTTC
CASSLEGVGPGTGNGYTF
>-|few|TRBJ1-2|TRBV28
TGTGCCAGCAGTTTATCAGGGTATACCTCTAACTATGGCTACACCTTC
CASSLSGYTSNYGYTF
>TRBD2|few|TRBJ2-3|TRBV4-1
TGCGCCAGCAGCCAAGACCCCACTAGCGGGGGGAGCACAGATACGCAGTATTTT
CASSQDPTSGGSTDTQYF
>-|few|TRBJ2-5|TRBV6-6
TGTGCCAGCAGTGACGACTCCCAAGAGACCCAGTACTTC
CASSDDSQETQYF
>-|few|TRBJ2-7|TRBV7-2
TGTGCCAGCAGCTTTAACCGACAGGTCCACGAGCAGTACTTC
CASSFNRQVHEQYF
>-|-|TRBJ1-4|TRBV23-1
TGCGCCAGCAGTCAATACACCGCAACTAATGAAAAACTGTTTTTT
CASSQYTATNEKLFF
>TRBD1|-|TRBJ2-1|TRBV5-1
TGCGCCAGCAGCTTCGAACGTGCAGGGGGCGCGCGGAATGAGCAGTTCTTC
CASSFERAGGARNEQFF
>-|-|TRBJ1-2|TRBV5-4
TGTGCCAGCAGCCCTCTGACATCTTCAAGATATGGCTACACCTTC
CASSPLTSSRYGYTF
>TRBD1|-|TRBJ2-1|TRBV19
TGTGCCAGTACCCCCTCCGGGACAGGGGGTATGAGAGAGCAGTTCTTC
CASTPSGTGGMREQFF
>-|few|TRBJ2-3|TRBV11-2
TGTGCCAGCAGCCCGGGGGAGTACAGAACGAATACGCAGTATTTT
CASSPGEYRTNTQYF
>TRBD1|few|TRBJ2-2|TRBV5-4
TGTGCCAGCAGCTTGACAGGGGGGACCGGGGAGCTGTTTTTT
CASSLTGGTGELFF
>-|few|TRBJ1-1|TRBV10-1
TGCGCCAGCTCCGCCGGTCCGACTGAAGCTTTCTTT
CASSAGPTEAFF
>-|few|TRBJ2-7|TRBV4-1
TGCGCCAGCAGCTTACGACAGAATTTAGAGCAGTACTTC
CASSLRQNLEQYF
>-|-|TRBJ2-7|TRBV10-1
TGCGCCAGCAGTGAGTCAAGAGGTTCCTACGAGCAGTACTTC
CASSESRGSYEQYF
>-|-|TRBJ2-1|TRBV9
TGTGCCAGCAACCCCCAGGACAGATACAATGAGCAGTTCTTC
CASNPQDRYNEQFF
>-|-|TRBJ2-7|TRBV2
TGTGCCAGCACCCAGGACAGTAACTCGTACGAGCAGTACTTC
CASTQDSNSYEQYF
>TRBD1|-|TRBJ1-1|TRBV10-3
TGTGCCATCAGTGAGTCGGGAGGACAGGAGAACACTGAAGCTTTCTTT
CAISESGGQENTEAFF
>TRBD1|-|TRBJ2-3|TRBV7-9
TGTGCCAGCAGCTATCAACAGGGGCCAGATACGCAGTATTTT
CASSYQQGPDTQYF
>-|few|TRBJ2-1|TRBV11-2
TGTGCCAGCAGCCCCACCGGGACATCCTACAATGAGCAGTTCTTC
CASSPTGTSYNEQFF
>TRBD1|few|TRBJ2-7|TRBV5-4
TGTGCCAGCACCCCCGGGACAGGAGTCTCCTACGAGCAGTACTTC
CASTPGTGVSYEQYF
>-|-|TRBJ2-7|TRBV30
TGTGCCTGGAGTACGGCCGGATATCGGACAGGGAGGGCCTACGAGCAGTACTTC
CAWSTAGYRTGRAYEQYF
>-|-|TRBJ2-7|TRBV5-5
TGTGCCAGCAGCTCTCGTCAGTACCACTACGAGCAGTACTTC
CASSSRQYHYEQYF
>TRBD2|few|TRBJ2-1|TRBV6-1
TGTGCCAGCAGTGAACTAGCGGGGCCCCATGAGCAGTTCTTC
CASSELAGPHEQFF
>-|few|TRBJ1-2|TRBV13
TGTGCCAGCAGCCAACCTGGCTCAGACTATGGCTACACCTTC
CASSQPGSDYGYTF
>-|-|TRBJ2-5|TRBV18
TGTGCCAGCTCACCCCGCGGAGGAGAGACCCAGTACTTC
CASSPRGGETQYF
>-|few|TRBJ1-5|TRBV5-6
TGTGCCAGCAGCTTCAACAATCAGCCCCAGCATTTT
CASSFNNQPQHF
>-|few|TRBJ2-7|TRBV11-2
TGTGCCAGCAGCCAGGGACTTGCAGGCGAGCAGTACTTC
CASSQGLAGEQYF
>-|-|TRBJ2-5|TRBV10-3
TGTGCCATCAGTGGACAGGAAGAGACCCAGTACTTC
CAISGQEETQYF
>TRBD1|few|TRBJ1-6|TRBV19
TGTGCCAGTAGTATACGGACAGGGGCCTCACCCCTCCACTTT
CASSIRTGASPLHF
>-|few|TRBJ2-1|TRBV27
TGTGCCAGCAGTATCCGGGGATATACGGACAATGAGCAGTTCTTC
CASSIRGYTDNEQFF
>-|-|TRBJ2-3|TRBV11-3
TGTGCCAGCAGCTTGTACGGTACAGATACGCAGTATTTT
CASSLYGTDTQYF
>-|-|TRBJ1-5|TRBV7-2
TGTGCCAGCACCAGACATAGAAATCAGCCCCAGCATTTT
CASTRHRNQPQHF
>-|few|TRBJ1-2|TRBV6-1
TGTGCCAGCAGTGAACTACCACGCCCGACATACTATGGCTACACCTTC
CASSELPRPTYYGYTF
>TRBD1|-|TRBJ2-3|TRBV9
TGTGCCAGCAGCTCACGACAGGGCGGCACAGCTACGCAGTATTTT
CASSSRQGGTATQYF
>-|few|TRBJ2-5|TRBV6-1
TGTGCCAGCAGCCCGTCAGAGACCCAGTACTTC
CASSPSETQYF
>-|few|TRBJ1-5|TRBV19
TGTGCCAGTAGTATTAGACAGCCGAGCAATCAGCCCCAGCATTTT
CASSIRQPSNQPQHF
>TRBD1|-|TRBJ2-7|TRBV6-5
TGTGCCAGCAGGGGACAGGGGCCCTACGAGCAGTACTTC
CASRGQGPYEQYF